These T cell receptor beta chains were read from a single sample in a study of cytomegalovirus exposure and HLA in healthy donors. Libraries were prepared by immunoSEQ multiplex PCR; TCRdb keeps only in-frame clonotypes and omits some of them. This sample has under 200,000 clones, with 70% to 80% found just once. Source material: PBMCs. Receptor source: a woman aged 30 to 39 in good health and CMV-seropositive. Each CDR3 is given with its conserved first and last residue. The order of the fields is clone size, J gene, D gene, V gene, CDR3 protein, CDR3 DNA. D genes are given only for firm matches. Clone size is stated in some rows and not others, as once, few, many or a class when expanded.

. | TRBJ1-2 | . | TRBV27 | CASSLSRNYGYTF | TGTGCCAGCAGTTTAAGCCGGAACTATGGCTACACCTTC
. | TRBJ2-7 | TRBD2 | TRBV4-2 | CASSQAAGLAGSYEQYF | TGTGCCAGCAGCCAAGCAGCAGGACTAGCGGGTTCCTACGAGCAGTACTTC
few | TRBJ2-3 | TRBD2 | TRBV29-1 | CSVETSGRYGTDTQYF | TGCAGCGTTGAAACTAGCGGGAGGTACGGCACAGATACGCAGTATTTT
. | TRBJ2-7 | . | TRBV18 | CASSPQAGLYEQYF | TGTGCCAGCTCACCACAGGCGGGCTTGTACGAGCAGTACTTC
. | TRBJ1-1 | TRBD1 | TRBV30 | CAYRDRSNTEAFF | TGTGCCTACAGGGACAGGTCGAACACTGAAGCTTTCTTT
once | TRBJ2-7 | TRBD1 | TRBV6-1 | CAGGRTGSSEQYF | TGTGCCGGAGGACGGACAGGGTCGTCCGAGCAGTACTTC
. | TRBJ1-1 | . | TRBV5-1 | CASSLGIFGGGPTEAFF | TGCGCCAGCAGCTTGGGCATTTTCGGGGGAGGGCCAACTGAAGCTTTCTTT
. | TRBJ2-4 | . | TRBV19 | CASSISPGSSIAKNIQYF | TGTGCCAGTAGTATAAGTCCCGGGTCCTCGATAGCCAAAAACATTCAGTACTTC
. | TRBJ1-4 | TRBD1 | TRBV10-3 | CAISDTGGGNEKLFF | TGTGCCATCAGTGATACAGGGGGAGGTAATGAAAAACTGTTTTTT
. | TRBJ1-5 | . | TRBV4-1 | CASSQQEHSNQPQHF | TGCGCCAGCAGCCAACAGGAACATAGCAATCAGCCCCAGCATTTT
. | TRBJ2-2 | . | TRBV7-2 | CASSLQGMNTGELFF | TGTGCCAGCAGCTTACAGGGGATGAACACCGGGGAGCTGTTTTTT
. | TRBJ2-7 | TRBD2 | TRBV4-1 | CASSRYSGKTYEQYF | TGCGCCAGCAGCCGGTATAGCGGGAAGACCTACGAGCAGTACTTC
. | TRBJ2-2 | . | TRBV5-1 | CATAGTDTGELFF | TGCGCCACCGCTGGGACTGACACCGGGGAGCTGTTTTTT
few | TRBJ1-5 | . | TRBV18 | CASSRRARQSNQPQHF | TGTGCCAGCTCGCGCAGGGCCCGACAGAGCAATCAGCCCCAGCATTTT